The rows below give T cell receptor beta chains drawn from one sample of a study of T cell responses to AZD1222 COVID-19 vaccine. TCRdb's copy holds only in-frame clones and misses some; the assay was immunoSEQ multiplex PCR. The table lists approximately 110,000 clones, roughly 80% of them singletons. The starting material was peripheral blood, obtained on day 0 of AZD1222 vaccination. These receptors came from an adult in good health. CDR3s include the opening cysteine and the closing phenylalanine or tryptophan. A row's size may be missing; if present it is once, few, many or a size class.

abundance,v_gene,CDR3aa
-,TRBV5-1,CASSPRDNYGYTF
-,TRBV7-2,CASSPGGLITGELFF
-,TRBV7-9,CASSPSNSGNTIYF
-,TRBV19,CASSIIQPRYTEAFF
-,TRBV7-8,CASSLQGLAGIKGDEQYF
-,TRBV7-8,CASSLNRGPGFGQPQHF
-,TRBV4-2,CASSQDLASGGYQETQYF
-,TRBV9,CASSVRLAGEETQYF
-,TRBV21-1,CASSPRDSQQSFFGNQPQHF
-,TRBV10-3,CAISRDATDTQYF
-,TRBV4-3,CASSQELTGRQPQHF
-,TRBV18,CASSPRAGYTEAFF
-,TRBV7-2,CASSGSLMNTEAFF
-,TRBV5-1,CASSLNLLSGRQYNEQFF
-,TRBV27,CASSRDTSNQPQHF
-,TRBV19,CASTGGDSNQPQHF
-,TRBV2,CASKLGGNYEQYF
-,TRBV18,CASSLRDQQAPGRAYNEQFF
-,TRBV7-2,CASSFGRGRTGELFF
-,TRBV27,CASSFRGGTDTQYF
few,TRBV28,CASSFPTGTGASPLHF
-,TRBV12-3/TRBV12-4,CASGTWMGETQYF
-,TRBV28,CASTGGGKTQYF
-,TRBV24-1,CATSDYGVNEQFF
-,TRBV11-3,CASSLGAYGGEQFF
-,TRBV29-1,CSVAGGTDPNEKLFF
-,TRBV6-4,CASSDPLKELRTEAFF
-,TRBV28,CASTAGGGYNSPLHF
-,TRBV6-5,CASSYSTAGGSEQYF
-,TRBV5-8,CASSPMGNPEPQHF
-,TRBV5-1,CASSLARGGNTYEQYF
few,TRBV28,CASTASGGGDLAQHF
-,TRBV3-1/TRBV3-2,CASSLGLAGVSDTQYF
-,TRBV5-4,CASSTRLVSDTQYF
-,TRBV28,CASSSTFSRADTQYF
once,TRBV5-8,CASSPADTQYF
-,TRBV15,CATSRGDRGLDGYTF
-,TRBV9,CASSVGPNRGLSGNTIYF
-,TRBV10-2,CATSDGSSYEQYF
-,TRBV4-3,CASSQGARGSTQYF
-,TRBV18,CASSPPGSSYNSPLHF
-,TRBV9,CASSVAGQGGGTDTQYF
few,TRBV7-3,CASSPGQGWYEQYF
-,TRBV6-5,CASSRGPSTNQPQHF
-,TRBV25-1,CASSDYGQGSPLHF
-,TRBV28,CASSLATGGTGYGYTF
-,TRBV7-2,CASSPFGTMYQETQYF
-,TRBV10-3,CAISETGQGVGNQPQHF
-,TRBV6-5,CASSQDGVPTTIYF
-,TRBV28,CASSLGEAEAFF
-,TRBV19,CASSIPQVQETQYF
-,TRBV12-3/TRBV12-4,CASSSGTFGEQYF
-,TRBV7-3,CASSLMGSYNSPLHF
-,TRBV18,CASSPGIGQVNTEAFF
-,TRBV18,CASSSGTSGANEQFF
-,TRBV7-2,CASSRSAGGSEQFF
-,TRBV28,CASSQDNNYGYTF
medium-sized,TRBV27,CASSVSGTGPYEQYF
few,TRBV5-4,CASSLFKQGQDTQYF
once,TRBV27,CASQGRIGELFF